This T cell receptor beta chain appears in the sequencing data of a study of blood T cell repertoires in COVID-19. Clones were read by immunoSEQ multiplex PCR, and TCRdb kept only the in-frame ones, dropping some. The sample yields approximately 300,000 clones, 90% seen once. Unmatched junction bases numbered 8, after V lost 4 bases and J lost 6 bases. CDR1 and CDR2 from the germline V gene are SGHRS and YFSETQ. CDR3 length equals 15 residues. The origin of this receptor is a woman between 40 and 55 years old with COVID-19, enrolled during active disease. This sequence joins TRBV5-1 and TRBJ2-3; TRBD1 matches at 10 bases. Material: peripheral blood. The CDR3 DNA is TGCGCCAGCAGCGCCGGGACAGGGGCCGGGGATACGCAGTATTTT. It is translated as CASSAGTGAGDTQYF.